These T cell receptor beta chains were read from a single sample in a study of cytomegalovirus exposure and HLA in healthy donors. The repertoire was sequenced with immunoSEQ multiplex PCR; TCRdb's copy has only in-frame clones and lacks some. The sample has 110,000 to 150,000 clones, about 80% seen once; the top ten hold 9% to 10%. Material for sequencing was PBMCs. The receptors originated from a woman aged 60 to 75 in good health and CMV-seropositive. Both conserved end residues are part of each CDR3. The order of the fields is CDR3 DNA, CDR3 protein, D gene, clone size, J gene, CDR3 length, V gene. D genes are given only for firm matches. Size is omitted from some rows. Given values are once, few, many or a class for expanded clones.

cdr3_nt: TGCAGCGTTCGTTATACAGGGTTAGGCTACACCTTC; cdr3_aa: CSVRYTGLGYTF; d_call: NA; clone_size: few; j_call: TRBJ1-2; cdr3_length: 12; v_call: TRBV29-1
cdr3_nt: TGTGCCAGCAGAGGACTAGCGGCACAGAGTACGCAGTATTTT; cdr3_aa: CASRGLAAQSTQYF; d_call: TRBD2; clone_size: NA; j_call: TRBJ2-3; cdr3_length: 14; v_call: TRBV28
cdr3_nt: TGTGCCAGCAGCTTCGACGGGAGTCGAGAGACCCAGTACTTC; cdr3_aa: CASSFDGSRETQYF; d_call: NA; clone_size: NA; j_call: TRBJ2-5; cdr3_length: 14; v_call: TRBV5-4
cdr3_nt: TGCGCCAGCAGCCAAGATATCCAGCGGGGTTACAATGAGCAGTTCTTC; cdr3_aa: CASSQDIQRGYNEQFF; d_call: TRBD2; clone_size: NA; j_call: TRBJ2-1; cdr3_length: 16; v_call: TRBV4-3
cdr3_nt: TGTGCCAGCAGGATAGGACAGTCCTACAATGAGCAGTTCTTC; cdr3_aa: CASRIGQSYNEQFF; d_call: NA; clone_size: NA; j_call: TRBJ2-1; cdr3_length: 14; v_call: TRBV28
cdr3_nt: TGTGCCAGCAGCCCAGGGACAGCTAGCTACACCTTC; cdr3_aa: CASSPGTASYTF; d_call: TRBD1; clone_size: NA; j_call: TRBJ1-2; cdr3_length: 12; v_call: TRBV9
cdr3_nt: TGTGCCAGTACCGAGGGTTACGAGCAGTACTTC; cdr3_aa: CASTEGYEQYF; d_call: NA; clone_size: few; j_call: TRBJ2-7; cdr3_length: 11; v_call: TRBV19
cdr3_nt: TGTGCCAGCAGCACATACCTAGCGGGAGGAGGGGAGCAGTACTTC; cdr3_aa: CASSTYLAGGGEQYF; d_call: TRBD2; clone_size: NA; j_call: TRBJ2-5; cdr3_length: 15; v_call: TRBV5-6
cdr3_nt: TGTGCCAGCAGTTTAGAATCGAGCAATGAGCAGTTCTTC; cdr3_aa: CASSLESSNEQFF; d_call: NA; clone_size: NA; j_call: TRBJ2-1; cdr3_length: 13; v_call: TRBV27
cdr3_nt: TGTGCCAGCAGCCGGGACATCAGCACAGATACGCAGTATTTT; cdr3_aa: CASSRDISTDTQYF; d_call: NA; clone_size: NA; j_call: TRBJ2-3; cdr3_length: 14; v_call: TRBV7-9
cdr3_nt: TGTGCCAGCAGTCCTTTAGCCGGTTACGAGCAGTACTTC; cdr3_aa: CASSPLAGYEQYF; d_call: NA; clone_size: NA; j_call: TRBJ2-7; cdr3_length: 13; v_call: TRBV27
cdr3_nt: TGTGCCAGCAGCTTTGGCAGGGTGGGGGATACGCAGTATTTT; cdr3_aa: CASSFGRVGDTQYF; d_call: NA; clone_size: few; j_call: TRBJ2-3; cdr3_length: 14; v_call: TRBV7-9
cdr3_nt: TGTGCCAGCAATTCCAGGGTAGGAAACTATGGCTACACCTTC; cdr3_aa: CASNSRVGNYGYTF; d_call: NA; clone_size: NA; j_call: TRBJ1-2; cdr3_length: 14; v_call: TRBV2
cdr3_nt: TGTGCCAGCAGCTCCGGACAGGTGTCCTACGAGCAGTACTTC; cdr3_aa: CASSSGQVSYEQYF; d_call: TRBD1; clone_size: NA; j_call: TRBJ2-7; cdr3_length: 14; v_call: TRBV7-9
cdr3_nt: TGTGCCAGCAGCTTGGCGGGGAGGAACTATGGCTACACCTTC; cdr3_aa: CASSLAGRNYGYTF; d_call: NA; clone_size: NA; j_call: TRBJ1-2; cdr3_length: 14; v_call: TRBV5-4
cdr3_nt: TGTGCCAGCAGCCCAAGACTAGCGGGAGCGTACGAGACCCAGTACTTC; cdr3_aa: CASSPRLAGAYETQYF; d_call: TRBD2; clone_size: NA; j_call: TRBJ2-5; cdr3_length: 16; v_call: TRBV5-4
cdr3_nt: TGCAGCGTTGCGGAGGGGTCCTACGAGCAGTACTTC; cdr3_aa: CSVAEGSYEQYF; d_call: NA; clone_size: NA; j_call: TRBJ2-7; cdr3_length: 12; v_call: TRBV29-1
cdr3_nt: TGTGCCAGCAGTTTAGGGGGCGAGAACACTGAAGCTTTCTTT; cdr3_aa: CASSLGGENTEAFF; d_call: NA; clone_size: NA; j_call: TRBJ1-1; cdr3_length: 14; v_call: TRBV28
cdr3_nt: TGTGCCAGTATTGGAGGGTATCGCCAGCCCCAGCATTTT; cdr3_aa: CASIGGYRQPQHF; d_call: NA; clone_size: NA; j_call: TRBJ1-5; cdr3_length: 13; v_call: TRBV19
cdr3_nt: TGCGCCAGCAGCTCCCCTGACAGGGCCGGTGGCTATACCTTC; cdr3_aa: CASSSPDRAGGYTF; d_call: TRBD1; clone_size: NA; j_call: TRBJ1-2; cdr3_length: 14; v_call: TRBV5-1
cdr3_nt: TGTGCCAGCAGCTTAGCGGGGGATCCCTACGAGCAGTACTTC; cdr3_aa: CASSLAGDPYEQYF; d_call: NA; clone_size: few; j_call: TRBJ2-7; cdr3_length: 14; v_call: TRBV11-2
cdr3_nt: TGTGCCAGCAGCTTAGATCGGGGTAATGAGCAGTTCTTC; cdr3_aa: CASSLDRGNEQFF; d_call: NA; clone_size: once; j_call: TRBJ2-1; cdr3_length: 13; v_call: TRBV11-3
cdr3_nt: TGTGCCAGCAGCTCCCGGACAGGGCTGGCAGATACGCAGTATTTT; cdr3_aa: CASSSRTGLADTQYF; d_call: TRBD1; clone_size: few; j_call: TRBJ2-3; cdr3_length: 15; v_call: TRBV5-4
cdr3_nt: TGTGCCAGCACCCACGGGGCGGGGGCACAAGAGACCCAGTACTTC; cdr3_aa: CASTHGAGAQETQYF; d_call: NA; clone_size: NA; j_call: TRBJ2-5; cdr3_length: 15; v_call: TRBV28
cdr3_nt: TGTGCCAGCAGCCCACGCCGCATCGCGGGAGGAGGAGAGACCCAGTACTTC; cdr3_aa: CASSPRRIAGGGETQYF; d_call: TRBD2; clone_size: NA; j_call: TRBJ2-5; cdr3_length: 17; v_call: TRBV11-2
cdr3_nt: TGTGCCAGCAGCCGGGACAGGCCGAATCAGCCCCAGCATTTT; cdr3_aa: CASSRDRPNQPQHF; d_call: TRBD1; clone_size: NA; j_call: TRBJ1-5; cdr3_length: 14; v_call: TRBV4-2
cdr3_nt: TGTGCCAGCAGTCCAACCGGGGGGTCGGTTCCCTACGAGCAGTACTTC; cdr3_aa: CASSPTGGSVPYEQYF; d_call: TRBD2; clone_size: NA; j_call: TRBJ2-7; cdr3_length: 16; v_call: TRBV27
cdr3_nt: TGCGCCAGCAGCCCCGGGACTAGCGGGATTGACGAGCAGTACTTC; cdr3_aa: CASSPGTSGIDEQYF; d_call: TRBD2; clone_size: NA; j_call: TRBJ2-7; cdr3_length: 15; v_call: TRBV5-1
cdr3_nt: TGTGCCAGCAGTTACTTTCCAGGGGCGGGAGACAATGAGCAGTTCTTC; cdr3_aa: CASSYFPGAGDNEQFF; d_call: NA; clone_size: few; j_call: TRBJ2-1; cdr3_length: 16; v_call: TRBV6-6
cdr3_nt: TGTGCCAGCAGCTCCGGGACAGGGCTTGAAAAACTGTTTTTT; cdr3_aa: CASSSGTGLEKLFF; d_call: TRBD1; clone_size: NA; j_call: TRBJ1-4; cdr3_length: 14; v_call: TRBV11-3
cdr3_nt: TGTGCCAGTCGACAGGGGCAAGAGACCCAGTACTTC; cdr3_aa: CASRQGQETQYF; d_call: TRBD1; clone_size: NA; j_call: TRBJ2-5; cdr3_length: 12; v_call: TRBV19
cdr3_nt: TGTGCCAGCAGCTGGGGGGTGAACAAGAACACCGGGGAGCTGTTTTTT; cdr3_aa: CASSWGVNKNTGELFF; d_call: NA; clone_size: NA; j_call: TRBJ2-2; cdr3_length: 16; v_call: TRBV5-4